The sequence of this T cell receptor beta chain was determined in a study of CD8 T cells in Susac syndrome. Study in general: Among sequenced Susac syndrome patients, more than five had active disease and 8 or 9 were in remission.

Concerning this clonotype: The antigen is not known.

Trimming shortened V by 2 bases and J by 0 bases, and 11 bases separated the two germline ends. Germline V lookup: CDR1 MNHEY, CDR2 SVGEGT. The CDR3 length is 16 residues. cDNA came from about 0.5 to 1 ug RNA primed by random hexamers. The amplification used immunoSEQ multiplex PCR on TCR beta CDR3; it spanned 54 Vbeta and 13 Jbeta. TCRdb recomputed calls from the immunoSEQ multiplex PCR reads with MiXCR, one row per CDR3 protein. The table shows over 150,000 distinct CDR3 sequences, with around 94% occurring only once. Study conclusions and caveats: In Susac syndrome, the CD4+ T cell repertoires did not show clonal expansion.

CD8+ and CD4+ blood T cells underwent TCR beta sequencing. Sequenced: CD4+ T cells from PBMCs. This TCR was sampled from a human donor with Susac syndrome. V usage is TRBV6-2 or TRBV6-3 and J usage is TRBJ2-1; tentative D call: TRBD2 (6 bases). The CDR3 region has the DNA TGTGCCAGCAGTTACCCCTTGGGAGGCTCCTACAATGAGCAGTTCTTC. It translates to CASSYPLGGSYNEQFF.